This T cell receptor (beta chain) was profiled in a study of cytomegalovirus exposure and HLA in healthy donors. V lost 6 bases to trimming and J lost 1 base; unmatched junction nucleotides: 5. Germline V gene lookup returns CDR1 SQVTM and CDR2 ANQGSEA. This CDR3 contains 14 residues. The PCR had 60 Vbeta and 13 Jbeta primers. Measured with immunoSEQ multiplex PCR; TCRdb has only the in-frame clones, and not every one. The top ten hold roughly 4.3% of the sample, which has approximately 150,000 clones, under 85% seen once. Donors likely had unrecorded immune exposures despite being nominally healthy when sampled.

The V call is TRBV29-1, the J call TRBJ2-5, with TRBD2 matching over 10 bases. Sequenced material: PBMCs. This TCR derives from a man aged 50-59 years in good health and CMV-seropositive. CDR3 protein: CSVAVAGGQETQYF. CDR3 sequence (DNA): TGCAGCGTCGCTGTAGCGGGGGGCCAAGAGACCCAGTACTTC.